The 12 T cell receptor beta chains below all came from one sample that was sequenced in a study of blood T cell repertoires in COVID-19. Repertoires were generated with immunoSEQ multiplex PCR, while TCRdb's copy carries only in-frame clones and drops some. In the table there are 140,000 to 150,000 clones, roughly 88% of which are singletons. Source material: peripheral blood. The receptor source for this set is an older woman with COVID-19, enrolled during active disease.

The chain carries TRBV7-7 and TRBJ2-5, with TRBD2 matching 14 bases. This CDR3 has 16 residues. Looked up from germline, CDR1 is SSHAT and CDR2 is FNYEAQ (reference sequence). V trimming: 5 bases; J trimming: 5 bases; junction bases outside the gene matches: 7. As DNA, the CDR3 is TGTGCCAGCAGCCCGCGACTAGCGGGGGGGCACGAGACCCAGTACTTC. Its protein product is CASSPRLAGGHETQYF.

This chain links TRBV15 with TRBJ2-5; 8 bases are a match to TRBD2. The germline V gene has CDR1 LNHNV and CDR2 YYDKDF (reference sequence). Trimming cost V 4 bases and J 2 bases; bases outside gene matches: 9. The CDR3 is 16 residues long. The CDR3 DNA reads TGTGCCACCAGCATCTCTAGGGGACTAGATCAAGAGACCCAGTACTTC. Its translation is CATSISRGLDQETQYF.

V gene TRBV5-4 combines with J gene TRBJ2-7, with 7 bases that match TRBD1. The germline CDR1 and CDR2 sequences are SGHNT and YYREEE (reference sequence). Trimming cost V 4 bases and J 3 bases; bases outside gene matches: 10. The CDR3 extends over 15 amino acids. Written as DNA, the CDR3 is TGTGCCAGCAGCCCTCCAGGGACAGTCCTCTACGAGCAGTACTTC. Protein: CASSPPGTVLYEQYF. Full variable domain (remainder filled in from reference TRBV5-4 and TRBJ2-7): ETGVTQSPTHLIKTRGQQVTLRCSSQSGHNTVSWYQQALGQGPQFIFQYYREEENGRGNFPPRFSGLQFPNYSSELNVNALELDDSALYLCASSPPGTVLYEQYFGPGTRLTVT.

This CDR3 is CASSRNGATNEKLFF. The CDR3 coding sequence is TGTGCCAGCAGTCGAAACGGAGCAACTAATGAAAAACTGTTTTTT. The rearrangement links TRBV6-5 to TRBJ1-4; D gene unclear. The germline gives CDR1 MNHEY, CDR2 SVGAGI. V was cut by 5 bases and J by 0 bases, with 10 bases left in between. This CDR3 is 15 amino acids long.

Written as DNA, the CDR3 is TGTGCCAGCAGCTTAGTTGGACAGGGGGCGGGCAATGAGCAGTTCTTC. It yields the protein CASSLVGQGAGNEQFF. V and J are TRBV7-6 and TRBJ2-1; TRBD1 aligns across 11 bases. Germline CDR1 and CDR2: SGHVS and FNYEAQ. The CDR3 spans 16 residues. Unmatched junction bases numbered 5, after V lost 1 base and J lost 6 bases.

CDR3 loop: CASSLSPGQGEGYTF. CDR3 DNA sequence: TGTGCCAGCAGCTTAAGCCCCGGACAGGGCGAAGGCTACACCTTC. The chain has TRBV7-2 and TRBJ1-2, with 8 bases that match TRBD1. This CDR3 spans 15 amino acids. With 2 bases clipped from V and 8 bases from J, the junction kept 10 bases outside the gene matches. Germline assignment: CDR1 SGHTA and CDR2 FQGNSA.

This chain joins TRBV10-3 and TRBJ2-7; 11 bases align to TRBD1. CDR1 ENHRY and CDR2 SYGVKD come from the germline V gene. V was clipped by 9 bases and J by 3 bases; unmatched bases: 1. CDR3 length: 12 amino acids. This CDR3 reads CAIGTGGYEQYF. CDR3 DNA: TGTGCCATAGGGACAGGGGGCTACGAGCAGTACTTC.

This chain joins TRBV3-1 (or the pseudogene TRBV3-2) and TRBJ2-5; 7 bases are a match to TRBD1. The CDR3 totals 14 residues. Germline values: CDR1 LGHDT, CDR2 YNNKEL (reference sequence). The J segment lost 3 bases and the V segment lost 3 bases, leaving 4 bases of the junction unmatched. The CDR3 nucleotides read TGTGCCAGCAGCCATTCCGGGACAGAAGAGACCCAGTACTTC. The encoded protein is CASSHSGTEETQYF.

The rearrangement uses TRBV4-1 and TRBJ2-3; TRBD1 might be the D (6 bases). This CDR3 is built from 16 residues. The V end lost 0 bases, the J end lost 4 bases, and 14 bases lay between the germline ends. Germline CDR1 and CDR2: MGHRA and YSYEKL. CDR3: CASSQDWGQRADTQYF. Here the CDR3 DNA reads TGCGCCAGCAGCCAAGATTGGGGACAAAGGGCAGATACGCAGTATTTT.

CDR3 DNA sequence: TGTGCCAGCAGCCAATATGGAGGGTTCTCCCCTGGCTACACCTTC. Its translation is CASSQYGGFSPGYTF. This rearrangement joins TRBV14 to TRBJ1-2; D ambiguous. V lost 2 bases and J lost 7, with 17 bases in between. The CDR3 has 15 amino acids. Germline lookup yields CDR1 SGHDN and CDR2 FVKESK.

This rearrangement joins TRBV4-1 to TRBJ2-7; perhaps TRBD2 as D (6 bases). Germline loops: CDR1 MGHRA, CDR2 YSYEKL. Between the trimmed V and J ends, which lost 2 bases and 3 bases, there was a span of 20 bases. The CDR3 sequence is 17 residues long. The DNA for the CDR3 is TGCGCCAGCAGCCAAACCACCTTAGGCGGGGCATACTACGAGCAGTACTTC. Its protein product is CASSQTTLGGAYYEQYF.

V usage is TRBV2 and J usage is TRBJ1-6; the D gene is possibly TRBD1 (6 bases). CDR3 length: 14 amino acids. The V and J ends lost 5 bases and 12 bases respectively, with 17 bases between them. Germline V gene lookup returns CDR1 SNHLY and CDR2 FYNNEI. This CDR3 reads CASSSGSGEGPLHF. The CDR3 nucleotides read TGTGCCAGCAGTTCCGGGTCAGGGGAAGGACCCCTCCACTTT.